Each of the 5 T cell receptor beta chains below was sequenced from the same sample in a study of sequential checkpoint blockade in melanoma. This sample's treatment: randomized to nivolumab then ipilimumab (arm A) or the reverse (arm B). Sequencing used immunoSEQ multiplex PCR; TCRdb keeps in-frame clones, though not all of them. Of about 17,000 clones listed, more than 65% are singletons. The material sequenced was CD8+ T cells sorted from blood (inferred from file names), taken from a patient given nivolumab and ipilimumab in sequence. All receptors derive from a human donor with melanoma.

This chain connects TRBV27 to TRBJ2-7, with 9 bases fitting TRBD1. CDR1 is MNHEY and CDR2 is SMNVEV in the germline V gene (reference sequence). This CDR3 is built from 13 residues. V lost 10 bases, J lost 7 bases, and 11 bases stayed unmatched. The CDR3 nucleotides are TGTGCCACCGCTCCAATGACAGGGGGTGAGCAGTACTTC. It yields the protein CATAPMTGGEQYF.

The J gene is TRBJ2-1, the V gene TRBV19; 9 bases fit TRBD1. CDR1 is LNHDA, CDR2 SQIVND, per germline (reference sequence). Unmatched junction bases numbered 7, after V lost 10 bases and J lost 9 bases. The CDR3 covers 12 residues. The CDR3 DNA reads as TGTGCCATTAACACAGGGGGCGGTGAGCAGTTCTTC. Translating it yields CAINTGGGEQFF.

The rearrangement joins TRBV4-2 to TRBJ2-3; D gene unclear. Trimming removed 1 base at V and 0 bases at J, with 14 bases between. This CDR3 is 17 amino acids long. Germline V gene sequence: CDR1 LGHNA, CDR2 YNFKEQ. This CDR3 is CASSQGFPLTSTDTQYF. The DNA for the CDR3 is TGTGCCAGCAGCCAAGGGTTCCCCCTCACTAGCACAGATACGCAGTATTTT.

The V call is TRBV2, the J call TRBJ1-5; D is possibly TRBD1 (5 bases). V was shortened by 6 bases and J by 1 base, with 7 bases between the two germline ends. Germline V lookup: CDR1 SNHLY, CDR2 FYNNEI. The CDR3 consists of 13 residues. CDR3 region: CASSRASNQPQHF. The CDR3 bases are TGTGCCAGCAGCAGGGCAAGCAATCAGCCCCAGCATTTT.

Here the CDR3 DNA reads TGTGCCAGCAGCGGCGGGACGGAATACAATGAGCAGTTCTTC. This encodes CASSGGTEYNEQFF. The chain employs TRBV9 and TRBJ2-1; a possible D gene is TRBD2 (6 bases). Per germline, CDR1 SGDLS and CDR2 YYNGEE. The germline V and J ends were trimmed by 3 bases and 4 bases, with 11 bases remaining between them. This CDR3 has 14 amino acids.